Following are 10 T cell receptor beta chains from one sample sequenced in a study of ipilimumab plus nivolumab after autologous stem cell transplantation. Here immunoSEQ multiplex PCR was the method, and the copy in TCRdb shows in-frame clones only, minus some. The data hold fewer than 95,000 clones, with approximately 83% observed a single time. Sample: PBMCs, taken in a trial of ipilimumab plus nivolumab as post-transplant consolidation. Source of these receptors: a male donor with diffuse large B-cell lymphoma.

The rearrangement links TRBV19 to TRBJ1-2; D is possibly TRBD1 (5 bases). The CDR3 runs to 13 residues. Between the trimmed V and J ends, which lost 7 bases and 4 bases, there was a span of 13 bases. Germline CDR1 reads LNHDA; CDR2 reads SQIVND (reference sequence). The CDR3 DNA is TGTGCCAGTACCCCGGGGCAGACCTATGGCTACACCTTC. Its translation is CASTPGQTYGYTF.

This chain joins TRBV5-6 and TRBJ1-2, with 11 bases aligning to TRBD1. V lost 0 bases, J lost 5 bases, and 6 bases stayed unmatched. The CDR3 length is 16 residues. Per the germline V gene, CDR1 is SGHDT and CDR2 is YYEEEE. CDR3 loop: CASSLAGTGGNYGYTF. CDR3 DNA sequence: TGTGCCAGCAGCTTGGCCGGGACAGGGGGGAATTATGGCTACACCTTC.

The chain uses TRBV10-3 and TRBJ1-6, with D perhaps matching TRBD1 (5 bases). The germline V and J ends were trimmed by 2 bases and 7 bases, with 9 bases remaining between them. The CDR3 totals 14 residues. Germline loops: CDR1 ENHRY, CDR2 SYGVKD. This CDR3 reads CAISENGGNSPLHF. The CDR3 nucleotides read TGTGCCATCAGTGAGAACGGGGGAAATTCACCCCTCCACTTT.

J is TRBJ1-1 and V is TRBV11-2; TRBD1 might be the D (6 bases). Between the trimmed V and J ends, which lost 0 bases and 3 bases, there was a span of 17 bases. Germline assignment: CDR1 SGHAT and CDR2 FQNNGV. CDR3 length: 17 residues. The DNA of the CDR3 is TGTGCCAGCAGCTTAGAACTGGGGGGCGCTTGGGACACTGAAGCTTTCTTT. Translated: CASSLELGGAWDTEAFF.

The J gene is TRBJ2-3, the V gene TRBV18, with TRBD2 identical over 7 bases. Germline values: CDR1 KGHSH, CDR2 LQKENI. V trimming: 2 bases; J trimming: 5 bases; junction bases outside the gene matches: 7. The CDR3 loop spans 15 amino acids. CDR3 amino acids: CASSPDLGRQDTQYF. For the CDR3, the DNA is TGTGCCAGCTCACCAGACCTCGGGAGGCAAGATACGCAGTATTTT.

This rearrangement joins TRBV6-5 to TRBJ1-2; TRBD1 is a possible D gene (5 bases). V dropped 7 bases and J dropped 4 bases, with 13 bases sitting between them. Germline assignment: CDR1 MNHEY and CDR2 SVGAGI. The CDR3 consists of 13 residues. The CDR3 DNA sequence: TGTGCCAGCACCCCGGGGGGGATCTATGGCTACACCTTC. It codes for CASTPGGIYGYTF.

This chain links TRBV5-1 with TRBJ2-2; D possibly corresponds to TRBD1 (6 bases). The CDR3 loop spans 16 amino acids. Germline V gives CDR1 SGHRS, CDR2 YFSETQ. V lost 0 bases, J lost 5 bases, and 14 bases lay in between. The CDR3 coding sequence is TGCGCCAGCAGCTTGGTTCAGGGGCCAGGGACCGGGGAGCTGTTTTTT. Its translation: CASSLVQGPGTGELFF.

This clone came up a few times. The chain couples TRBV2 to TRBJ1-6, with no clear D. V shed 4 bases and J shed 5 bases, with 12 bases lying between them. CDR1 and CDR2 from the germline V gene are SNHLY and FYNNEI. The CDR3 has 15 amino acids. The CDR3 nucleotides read TGTGCCAGCAGTGCCCCGCGGGAAAATAATTCACCCCTCCACTTT. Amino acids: CASSAPRENNSPLHF. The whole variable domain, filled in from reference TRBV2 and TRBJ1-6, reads EPEVTQTPSHQVTQMGQEVILRCVPISNHLYFYWYRQILGQKVEFLVSFYNNEISEKSEIFDDQFSVERPDGSNFTLKIRSTKLEDSAMYFCASSAPRENNSPLHFGNGTRLTVT.

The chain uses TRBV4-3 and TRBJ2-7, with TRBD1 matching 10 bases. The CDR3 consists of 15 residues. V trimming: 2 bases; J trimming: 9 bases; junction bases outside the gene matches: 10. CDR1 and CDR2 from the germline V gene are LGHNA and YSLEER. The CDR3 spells CASSQTGTGVVRQYF. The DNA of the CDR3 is TGCGCCAGCAGCCAAACCGGGACAGGGGTAGTACGGCAGTACTTC.

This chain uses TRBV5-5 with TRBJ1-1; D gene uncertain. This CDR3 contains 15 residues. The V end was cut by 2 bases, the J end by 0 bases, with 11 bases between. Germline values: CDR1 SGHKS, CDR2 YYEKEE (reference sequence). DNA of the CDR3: TGTGCCAGCAGCTTCAGGAGCTCCATGAACACTGAAGCTTTCTTT. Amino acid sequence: CASSFRSSMNTEAFF.